This T cell receptor beta chain originates from a study of shared clonotypes between healthy human individuals. The CDR3 sequence is 15 residues long. Germline CDR1 SGHRS, CDR2 YFSETQ. V was cut by 2 bases and J by 2 bases, with 13 bases left in between. Researchers partitioned CD4+ cells into CD45RA+ naive and CD45RA-negative memory subsets. Sequencing used immunoSEQ multiplex PCR; TCRdb keeps in-frame clones, though not all of them. This sample yields about 2.3 million clones, of which about nine tenths are seen a single time; around 0.35% belongs to the top ten. J is TRBJ1-2 and V is TRBV5-1; D ambiguous. Specimen: naive CD4+ T cells from PBMCs. The subset denotes: CD45RA+ positively selected. This TCR was recovered from a man between 18 and 29 years old in good health. Some clones in this sample may be carry-over from other donors' samples. CDR3 region: CASSLTTAGNYGYTF. As DNA, the CDR3 is TGCGCCAGCAGCTTAACTACGGCCGGGAACTATGGCTACACCTTC.